Presented here are 17 T cell receptor beta chains from one specimen sequenced in a study of blood T cell repertoires in COVID-19. Using immunoSEQ multiplex PCR, the repertoire was profiled, and TCRdb retains in-frame clones only, with some absent. The sample consists of around 470,000 clones, roughly 91% of them appearing once. The sample was PBMCs or T cells enriched from blood (not recorded which). The receptors were gathered from a man younger than 30 who had recovered from COVID-19.

Turning to this clone: Germline is not matched at one junction end, which may reflect a read error. CDR3 bases: TGCGCCAGCAACCAAGACCCGGGACAGGGAGAAAAACTGTTTTTT. It encodes CASNQDPGQGEKLFF. This chain joins TRBV4-1 and TRBJ1-4; 9 positions match TRBD1. The CDR3 runs to 15 residues. Germline lookup yields CDR1 MGHRA and CDR2 YSYEKL.

This clone was seen a handful of times. The chain combines TRBV18 with TRBJ1-5; possibly TRBD1 for D (5 bases). The CDR3 covers 16 residues. CDR1 is KGHSH, CDR2 LQKENI, per germline. V lost 1 base to trimming and J lost 0 bases, with 10 bases between them. Written as DNA, the CDR3 is TGTGCCAGCTCACCACTCAGGGTGCATAGCAATCAGCCCCAGCATTTT. This gives the protein CASSPLRVHSNQPQHF.

The count of this clone is one. This chain joins TRBV3-1 (or the pseudogene TRBV3-2) and TRBJ1-2; 10 bases line up with TRBD1. The V gene end was trimmed by 4 bases and the J gene end by 7 bases; junction bases not matched to a gene: 9. Germline V CDR1 and CDR2: LGHDT, YNNKEL (reference sequence). This CDR3 spans 15 amino acids. The CDR3 loop reads CASSPIRQGAAGYTF. Here the CDR3 DNA reads TGTGCCAGCAGCCCCATACGACAGGGGGCCGCTGGCTACACCTTC.

The chain uses TRBV18 and TRBJ2-4; 9 bases match TRBD1. The trim removed 6 bases at V and 7 bases at J, leaving 7 bases unmatched. CDR3 size: 14 residues. CDR1 and CDR2 from the germline V gene are KGHSH and LQKENI. This chain's CDR3 is CASSPAGTGNIQYF. The DNA for the CDR3 is TGTGCCAGCTCTCCAGCCGGGACAGGGAACATTCAGTACTTC.

The rearrangement links TRBV29-1 to TRBJ1-1; D is unclear. V was pared by 4 bases and J by 1 base, with 10 bases between. Per germline, CDR1 SQVTM and CDR2 ANQGSEA. The length of the CDR3 is 13 residues. CDR3 bases: TGCAGCGTTGGAGGCGATAAGAACACTGAAGCTTTCTTT. Its protein product is CSVGGDKNTEAFF. The whole variable domain, filled in from reference TRBV29-1 and TRBJ1-1, reads SAVISQKPSRDICQRGTSLTIQCQVDSQVTMMFWYRQQPGQSLTLIATANQGSEATYESGFVIDKFPISRPNLTFSTLTVSNMSPEDSSIYLCSVGGDKNTEAFFGQGTRLTVV.

The chain is built from TRBV9 and TRBJ1-1; D not resolved. The CDR3 contains 14 residues. Germline-derived CDR1 and CDR2 are SGDLS and YYNGEE. V lost 4 bases, J lost 3 bases, and 13 bases lay in between. The CDR3 loop is CASSLGLPDTEAFF. The CDR3 nucleotides read TGTGCCAGCAGCCTGGGCCTCCCCGACACTGAAGCTTTCTTT. The whole variable domain, filled in from reference TRBV9 and TRBJ1-1, reads DSGVTQTPKHLITATGQRVTLRCSPRSGDLSVYWYQQSLDQGLQFLIQYYNGEERAKGNILERFSAQQFPDLHSELNLSSLELGDSALYFCASSLGLPDTEAFFGQGTRLTVV.

This clone was recorded only once. This chain joins TRBV4-1 and TRBJ1-1, with D maybe TRBD1 (6 bases). Trimming took off 1 base at V and 1 base at J, with 13 bases between the two ends. The CDR3 loop spans 16 amino acids. Germline CDR1 is MGHRA and CDR2 is YSYEKL. The CDR3 sequence: CASSQAQGSPNTEAFF. In DNA form, the CDR3 reads TGCGCCAGCAGCCAAGCCCAGGGGTCCCCGAACACTGAAGCTTTCTTT.

This chain joins TRBV4-1 and TRBJ1-5; D is perhaps TRBD1 (5 bases). The V end was cut by 4 bases, the J end by 2 bases, with 12 bases between. This CDR3 region has 15 residues. The germline CDR1 and CDR2 sequences are MGHRA and YSYEKL. The CDR3 nucleotides read TGCGCCAGCAGCCCGCGCCAGGGTGGCAATCAGCCCCAGCATTTT. Translating gives CASSPRQGGNQPQHF.

The gene calls are TRBV19 and TRBJ1-4, with 9 nucleotides matching TRBD1. The germline V gene encodes CDR1 LNHDA and CDR2 SQIVND (reference sequence). V gave up 5 bases and J gave up 8 bases; unmatched junction bases: 6. This CDR3 is built from 14 residues. CDR3 DNA: TGTGCCAGTAGTCTACAGGGGGCGGAAGAAAAACTGTTTTTT. Translation gives CASSLQGAEEKLFF.

This clone was picked up one time. The CDR3 loop reads CASSQDLAGAFYEQYF. The CDR3, as DNA: TGTGCCAGCAGCCAAGATCTTGCGGGGGCATTCTACGAGCAGTACTTC. The chain employs TRBV3-1 (or the pseudogene TRBV3-2) and TRBJ2-7; tentative D call: TRBD2 (7 bases). V was trimmed by 0 bases and J by 3 bases, leaving 15 bases between them. The germline gives CDR1 LGHDT, CDR2 YNNKEL (reference sequence). This CDR3 has 16 residues.

This chain joins TRBV5-1 and TRBJ2-3, with TRBD2 as a possible D gene (6 bases). The CDR3 is made up of 15 amino acids. Germline V CDR1 and CDR2: SGHRS, YFSETQ. V was shortened by 0 bases and J by 2 bases, with 10 bases between the two germline ends. Here the CDR3 reads CASSLEAGDTDTQYF. For the CDR3, the DNA is TGCGCCAGCAGCTTGGAAGCGGGTGACACAGATACGCAGTATTTT.

J is TRBJ1-4 and V is TRBV3-1 (or the pseudogene TRBV3-2); 7 bases are shared with TRBD1. After removal of 3 bases from V and 3 bases from J, the junction contained 1 base not matched to a gene. Germline V gene sequence: CDR1 LGHDT, CDR2 YNNKEL (reference sequence). The CDR3 has 14 residues. The chain's CDR3 is CASSQTGPNEKLFF. The CDR3 nucleotides read TGTGCCAGCAGCCAGACAGGGCCTAATGAAAAACTGTTTTTT.

This clone has just a few counts. This chain joins TRBV19 and TRBJ2-7; D is ambiguous. Germline V gene sequence: CDR1 LNHDA, CDR2 SQIVND (reference sequence). The V end lost 4 bases, the J end lost 4 bases, and 5 bases lay between the germline ends. The length of the CDR3 is 11 residues. The chain's CDR3 is CASSNTYEQYF. In DNA form, the CDR3 reads TGTGCCAGTAGTAACACATACGAGCAGTACTTC.

The J gene is TRBJ1-5, the V gene TRBV15, with a possible D match to TRBD1 (5 bases). The CDR3 has 16 amino acids. Trimming cost V 0 bases and J 1 base, with 10 bases left between them. Germline V CDR1 and CDR2: LNHNV, YYDKDF (reference sequence). The CDR3, as DNA: TGTGCCACCAGCAGAGATCGGGGGGTGAGCAATCAGCCCCAGCATTTT. Amino acid sequence: CATSRDRGVSNQPQHF. Variable domain in full (rest from reference TRBV15 and TRBJ1-5): DAMVIQNPRYQVTQFGKPVTLSCSQTLNHNVMYWYQQKSSQAPKLLFHYYDKDFNNEADTPDNFQSRRPNTSFCFLDIRSPGLGDTAMYLCATSRDRGVSNQPQHFGDGTRLSIL.

The rearrangement uses TRBV9 and TRBJ1-1; D ambiguous. The germline CDR1 and CDR2 sequences are SGDLS and YYNGEE. The CDR3 is made up of 11 amino acids. V lost 3 bases and J lost 6, with 6 bases in between. Here the CDR3 reads CASSAGSEAFF. In DNA form, the CDR3 reads TGTGCCAGCAGCGCCGGGTCTGAAGCTTTCTTT.

The chain links TRBV30 to TRBJ2-7; perhaps TRBD2 as D (6 bases). Germline CDR1 is GTSNPN and CDR2 is SVGIG (reference sequence). With 2 bases removed from V and 0 bases from J, the gap between germline ends came to 14 bases. The CDR3 length is 15 residues. CDR3 in DNA: TGTGCCTGGAGTATACTCCCGGGAGCCTCCTACGAGCAGTACTTC. Translation: CAWSILPGASYEQYF.

The chain combines TRBV24-1 with TRBJ1-5; TRBD1 is a possible D gene (5 bases). Germline loops: CDR1 KGHDR, CDR2 SFDVKD. The V gene lost 12 bases and the J gene lost 5 bases, with 19 bases spanning the gap. This CDR3 is 14 amino acids long. The CDR3 DNA follows: TGTGCCGTACTCCTTCGGACACTTCATCAGCCCCAGCATTTT. It specifies CAVLLRTLHQPQHF.